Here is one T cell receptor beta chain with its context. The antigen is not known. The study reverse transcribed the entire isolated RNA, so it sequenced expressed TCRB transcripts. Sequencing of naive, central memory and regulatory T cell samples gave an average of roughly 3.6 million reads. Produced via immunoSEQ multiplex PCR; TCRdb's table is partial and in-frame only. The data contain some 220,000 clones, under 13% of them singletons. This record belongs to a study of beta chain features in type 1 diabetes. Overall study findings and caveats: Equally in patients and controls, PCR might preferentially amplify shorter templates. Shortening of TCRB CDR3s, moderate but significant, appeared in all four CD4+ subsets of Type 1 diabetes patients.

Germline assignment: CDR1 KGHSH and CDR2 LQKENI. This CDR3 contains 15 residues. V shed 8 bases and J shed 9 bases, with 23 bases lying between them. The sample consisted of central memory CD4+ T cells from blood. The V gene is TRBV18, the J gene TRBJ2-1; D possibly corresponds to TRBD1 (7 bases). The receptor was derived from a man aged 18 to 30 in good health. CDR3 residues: CASARGTAGRGEQFF. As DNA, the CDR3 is TGTGCCAGCGCCCGTGGGACAGCGGGTCGCGGTGAGCAGTTCTTC. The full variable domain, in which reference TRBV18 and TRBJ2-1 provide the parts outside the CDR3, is NAGVMQNPRHLVRRRGQEARLRCSPMKGHSHVYWYRQLPEEGLKFMVYLQKENIIDESGMPKERFSAEFPKEGPSILRIQQVVRGDSAAYFCASARGTAGRGEQFFGPGTRLTVL.